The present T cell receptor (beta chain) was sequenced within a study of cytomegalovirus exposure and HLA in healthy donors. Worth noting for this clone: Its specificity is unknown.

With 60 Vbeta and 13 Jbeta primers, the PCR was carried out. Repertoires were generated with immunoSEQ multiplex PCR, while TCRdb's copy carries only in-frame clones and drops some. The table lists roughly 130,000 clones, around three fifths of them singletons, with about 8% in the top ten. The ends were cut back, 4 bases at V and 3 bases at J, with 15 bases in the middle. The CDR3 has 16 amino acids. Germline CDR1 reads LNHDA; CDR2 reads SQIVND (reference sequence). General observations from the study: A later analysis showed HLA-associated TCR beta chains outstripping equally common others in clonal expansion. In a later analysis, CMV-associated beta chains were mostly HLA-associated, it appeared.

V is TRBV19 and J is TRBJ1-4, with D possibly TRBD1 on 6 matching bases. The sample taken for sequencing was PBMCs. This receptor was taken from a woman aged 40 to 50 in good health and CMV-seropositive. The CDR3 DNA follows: TGTGCCAGTAGTAGGGTAGGGGGAGCTTCTAATGAAAAACTGTTTTTT. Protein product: CASSRVGGASNEKLFF.